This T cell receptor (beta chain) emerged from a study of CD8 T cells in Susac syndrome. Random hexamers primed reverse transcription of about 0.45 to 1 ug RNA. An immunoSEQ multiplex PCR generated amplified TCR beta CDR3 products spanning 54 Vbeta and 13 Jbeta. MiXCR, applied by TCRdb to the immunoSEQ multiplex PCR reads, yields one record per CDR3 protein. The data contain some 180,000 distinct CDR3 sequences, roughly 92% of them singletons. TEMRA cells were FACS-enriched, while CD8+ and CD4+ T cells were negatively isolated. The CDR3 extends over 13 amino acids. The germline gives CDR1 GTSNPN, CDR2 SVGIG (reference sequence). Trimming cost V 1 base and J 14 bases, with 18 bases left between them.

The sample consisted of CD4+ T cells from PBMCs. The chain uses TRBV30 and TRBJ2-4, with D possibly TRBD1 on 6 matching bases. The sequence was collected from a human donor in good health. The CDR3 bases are TGTGCCTGGAGTGGTAGGCCCGAGGGGGTAGAGTACTTC. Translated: CAWSGRPEGVEYF. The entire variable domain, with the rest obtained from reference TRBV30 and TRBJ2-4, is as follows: SQTIHQWPATLVQPVGSPLSLECTVEGTSNPNLYWYRQAAGRGLQLLFYSVGIGQISSEVPQNLSASRPQDRQFILSSKKLLLSDSGFYLCAWSGRPEGVEYFGAGTRLSVL.